This T cell receptor beta chain emerged from a study of cytomegalovirus exposure and HLA in healthy donors. Profiling relied on immunoSEQ multiplex PCR, and the TCRdb table lists in-frame clones only, not all of them. The table has some 200,000 clones, around 84% seen once. Turning to this clone: Its antigen is not identified.

Study outcomes and limitations: The listing of roughly 160 TCR beta chains classed them as cytomegalovirus-associated. The majority of TCR sequences were rare, yet some public TCRs appeared in many donors.

The V gene's germline CDR1 is SGHNT and CDR2 YENEEA. V lost 1 base and J lost 0, with 7 bases in between. This CDR3 is 15 amino acids long. The sequenced sample was PBMCs. The clonotype comes from a woman in her 30s in good health and CMV-seropositive. V gene TRBV11-3 combines with J gene TRBJ2-1; TRBD2 is a possible D gene (6 bases). The CDR3 region has the DNA TGTGCCAGCAGCTTAGGCGGGATCTCCTACAATGAGCAGTTCTTC. Amino acid sequence: CASSLGGISYNEQFF. The full variable domain, its missing parts supplied by reference TRBV11-3 and TRBJ2-1, is EAGVVQSPRYKIIEKKQPVAFWCNPISGHNTLYWYLQNLGQGPELLIRYENEEAVDDSQLPKDRFSAERLKGVDSTLKIQPAELGDSAVYLCASSLGGISYNEQFFGPGTRLTVL.